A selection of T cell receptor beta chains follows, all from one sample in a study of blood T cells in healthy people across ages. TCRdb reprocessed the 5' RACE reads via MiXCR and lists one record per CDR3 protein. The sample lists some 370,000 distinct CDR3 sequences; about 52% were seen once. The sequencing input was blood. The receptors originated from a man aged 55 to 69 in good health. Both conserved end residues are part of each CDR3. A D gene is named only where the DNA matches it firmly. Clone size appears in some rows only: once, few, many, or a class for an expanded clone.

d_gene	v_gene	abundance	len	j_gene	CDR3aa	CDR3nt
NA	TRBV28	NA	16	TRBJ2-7	CASNPASGSSYNEQYF	TGTGCCAGCAATCCTGCTAGTGGGAGCTCCTACAATGAGCAGTACTTC
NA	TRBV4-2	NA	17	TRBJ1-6	CASSQDHWAGRNSPLHF	TGTGCCAGCAGCCAAGATCATTGGGCAGGGCGAAATTCACCCCTCCACTTT
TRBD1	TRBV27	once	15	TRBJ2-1	CASSPDRASYNEQFF	TGTGCCAGCAGCCCGGACAGGGCGTCCTACAATGAGCAGTTCTTC
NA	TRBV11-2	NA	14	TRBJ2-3	CASSSSLVADTQYF	TGTGCCAGCAGCTCCTCCCTAGTGGCGGATACGCAGTATTTT
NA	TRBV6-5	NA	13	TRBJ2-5	CASSYGPGETQYF	TGTGCCAGCAGTTACGGGCCCGGAGAGACCCAGTACTTC
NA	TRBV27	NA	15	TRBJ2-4	CASSFRQLAKNIQYF	TGTGCCAGCAGTTTCAGGCAACTAGCCAAAAACATTCAGTACTTC
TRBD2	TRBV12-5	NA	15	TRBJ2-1	CTSGQSGRFSDEQFF	TGTACTAGTGGACAAAGCGGGAGATTTTCGGATGAGCAGTTCTTC
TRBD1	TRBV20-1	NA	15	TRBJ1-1	CSARRTGRANTEAFF	TGCAGTGCTAGAAGGACAGGGCGGGCGAACACTGAAGCTTTCTTT
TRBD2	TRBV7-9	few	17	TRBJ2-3	CASSFVTGLAGTDTQYF	TGTGCCAGCAGCTTCGTAACCGGACTAGCGGGCACAGATACGCAGTATTTT
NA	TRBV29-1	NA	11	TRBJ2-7	CSVEEGDEQYF	TGCAGCGTTGAAGAGGGGGACGAGCAGTACTTC
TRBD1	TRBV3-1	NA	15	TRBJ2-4	CASSYTGALGNIQYF	TGTGCCAGCAGCTATACAGGGGCCCTCGGAAACATTCAGTACTTC
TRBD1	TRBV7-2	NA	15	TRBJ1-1	CASSHGTGLRGEAFF	TGTGCCAGCAGCCACGGGACAGGCCTTCGAGGAGAAGCTTTCTTT
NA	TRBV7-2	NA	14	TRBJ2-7	CASSFVGGKDEQYF	TGTGCCAGCAGCTTCGTCGGGGGCAAGGACGAGCAGTACTTC
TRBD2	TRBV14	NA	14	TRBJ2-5	CASSPLAGEETQYF	TGTGCCAGCAGCCCTTTGGCGGGGGAAGAGACCCAGTACTTC
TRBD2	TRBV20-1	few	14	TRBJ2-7	CSAQRTSGVYEQYF	TGCAGTGCTCAGAGGACTAGCGGGGTGTACGAGCAGTACTTC
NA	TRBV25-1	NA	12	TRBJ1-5	CASSEGNQPQHF	TGTGCCAGCAGTGAAGGAAATCAGCCCCAGCATTTT
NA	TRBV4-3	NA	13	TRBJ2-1	CASSQDSLNEQFF	TGCGCCAGCAGCCAAGATTCCCTCAATGAGCAGTTCTTC
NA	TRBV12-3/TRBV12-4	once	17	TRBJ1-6	CASSLGVPGVLDSPLHF	TGTGCCAGCAGTTTAGGGGTTCCAGGGGTTTTGGATTCACCCCTCCACTTT
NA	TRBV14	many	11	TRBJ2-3	CASSPGVTQYF	TGTGCCAGCAGCCCCGGAGTTACGCAGTATTTT
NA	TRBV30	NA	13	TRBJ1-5	CAWSLGGDQPQHF	TGTGCCTGGAGTCTGGGGGGCGATCAGCCCCAGCATTTT
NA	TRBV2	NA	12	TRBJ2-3	CASSETSDTQYF	TGTGCCAGCAGTGAGACCTCAGATACGCAGTATTTT
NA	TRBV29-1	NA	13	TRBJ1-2	CSGLGGGIKGYTF	TGCAGCGGGCTGGGGGGAGGGATTAAGGGCTACACCTTC
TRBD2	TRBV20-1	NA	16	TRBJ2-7	CSARDSGATSYNEQYF	TGCAGTGCTAGAGACAGCGGGGCGACCTCCTACAATGAGCAGTACTTC
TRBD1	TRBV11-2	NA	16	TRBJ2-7	CASSLARDRHSYEQYF	TGTGCCAGCAGCTTAGCCCGGGACAGGCACTCCTACGAGCAGTACTTC
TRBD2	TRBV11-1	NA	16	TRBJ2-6	CASSLAGGTGANVLTF	TGTGCCAGCAGCTTAGCGGGGGGGACTGGGGCCAACGTCCTGACTTTC
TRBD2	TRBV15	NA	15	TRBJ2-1	CATSRGTSVYNEQFF	TGTGCCACCAGCAGAGGGACTAGCGTCTACAATGAGCAGTTCTTC
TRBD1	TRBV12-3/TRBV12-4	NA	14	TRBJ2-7	CASSPRADRGEQYF	TGTGCCAGCAGCCCCCGCGCCGACAGGGGCGAGCAGTACTTC
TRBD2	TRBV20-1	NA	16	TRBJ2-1	CSASLSGRALFHEQFF	TGCAGTGCTAGTCTTAGCGGGAGGGCCCTCTTTCACGAGCAGTTCTTC
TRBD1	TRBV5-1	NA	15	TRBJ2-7	CASGRDSLSSYEQYF	TGCGCCAGTGGTCGGGACAGCCTGAGCTCCTACGAGCAGTACTTC
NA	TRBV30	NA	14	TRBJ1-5	CAWRGAGGNQPQHF	TGTGCCTGGAGAGGGGCAGGGGGCAATCAGCCCCAGCATTTT
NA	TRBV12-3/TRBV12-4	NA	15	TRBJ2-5	CASSLSRGGRETQYF	TGTGCCAGCAGTTTATCCAGGGGGGGGCGAGAGACCCAGTACTTC
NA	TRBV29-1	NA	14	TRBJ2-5	CSVGRAGSRETQYF	TGCAGCGTTGGAAGGGCAGGGAGTCGAGAGACCCAGTACTTC
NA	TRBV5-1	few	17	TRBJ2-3	CASSAKQGRSRTDTQYF	TGCGCCAGCAGCGCAAAACAGGGACGTAGTAGGACAGATACGCAGTATTTT
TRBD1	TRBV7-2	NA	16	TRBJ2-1	CASSLTGGASYNEQFF	TGTGCCAGCAGTCTCACAGGGGGCGCGTCTTACAATGAGCAGTTCTTC
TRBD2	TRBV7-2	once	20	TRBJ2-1	CASSGPPGQGTSGRLYEQFF	TGTGCCAGCAGCGGGCCACCGGGACAGGGGACTAGCGGGAGGTTGTATGAGCAGTTCTTC
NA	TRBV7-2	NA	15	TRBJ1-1	CASSLGQGSTYEAFF	TGTGCCAGCAGCTTGGGGCAGGGGTCAACTTATGAAGCTTTCTTT
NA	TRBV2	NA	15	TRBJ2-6	CASRRTDSGANVLTF	TGTGCCAGCAGGAGGACAGACTCTGGGGCCAACGTCCTGACTTTC
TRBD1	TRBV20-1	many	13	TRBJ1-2	CSATDRGSYGYTF	TGCAGTGCTACAGACAGGGGCAGCTATGGCTACACCTTC
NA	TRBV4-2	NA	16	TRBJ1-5	CASSQEGGRGGQPQHF	TGTGCCAGCAGCCAAGAGGGGGGTAGAGGCGGTCAGCCCCAGCATTTT
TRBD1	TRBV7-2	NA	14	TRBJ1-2	CASSFDREKFGYTF	TGTGCCAGCAGCTTTGACAGGGAAAAGTTCGGCTACACCTTC
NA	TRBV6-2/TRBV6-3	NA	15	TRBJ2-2	CASSYQLGHTGELFF	TGTGCCAGCAGTTATCAGTTGGGTCACACCGGGGAGCTGTTTTTT
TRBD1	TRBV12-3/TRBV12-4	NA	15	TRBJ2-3	CASSLGDRYTETQYF	TGTGCCAGCAGTTTAGGGGACAGATACACAGAGACGCAGTATTTT
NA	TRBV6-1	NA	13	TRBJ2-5	CASSVGQADEQYF	TGTGCCAGCAGTGTGGGGCAGGCGGATGAGCAGTACTTC
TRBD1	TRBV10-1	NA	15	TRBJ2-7	CASSLPGQGASEQYF	TGCGCCAGCAGTCTACCGGGACAGGGGGCTTCCGAGCAGTACTTC